This entry describes one T cell receptor (beta chain). Each CDR3 protein is one row after TCRdb ran MiXCR on the PCR reads. The sample includes roughly 6,800 distinct CDR3 sequences, approximately 53% of them seen just once. The patients had localized lung adenocarcinoma, a non-small cell subtype. These data originate in a study of CD4 and CD8 cells across lung adenocarcinoma regions. Germline CDR1 WNHNN, CDR2 SYGVQD (reference sequence). V was shortened by 6 bases and J by 7 bases, with 12 bases between the two germline ends. The CDR3 runs 13 residues. The chain combines TRBV10-1 with TRBJ2-2, with D possibly TRBD2 on 6 matching bases. Sequences were obtained from CD8+ T cells from the center of a lung tumor. This TCR was recovered from a male donor with lung adenocarcinoma. The CD4 and CD8 labels of this study may be unreliable. The CDR3 sequence: CASSDGTYGELFF. CDR3 sequence (DNA): TGCGCCAGCAGCGACGGGACTTACGGGGAGCTGTTTTTT.